This TCR beta chain was found in a study of cytomegalovirus exposure and HLA in healthy donors. The PCR ran on 60 Vbeta and 13 Jbeta primers. The assay was immunoSEQ multiplex PCR, and TCRdb's table has in-frame clones only and misses some. The sample totals 70,000 or so clones; its top ten clones hold about 0.82%. Study-level results: Earlier findings revealed that most TCR beta V segments proved productive either about 87% or about 30% of the time. Donors belonging to an Asian-associated ancestry cluster reportedly showed fewer N-insertions in productive TCRs than the roughly 700-donor mean, according to what a later analysis found.

With respect to this clone: Its antigen is undetermined.

The CDR3 has 14 amino acids. From germline, CDR1 is LNHDA and CDR2 SQIVND (reference sequence). Trimming stripped 8 bases from V and 6 bases from J, with 18 bases between. This chain connects TRBV19 to TRBJ2-3; D might be TRBD2 (5 bases). This clonotype was sampled from a boy younger than 18 in good health and CMV-seronegative. The sample comprised PBMCs. The CDR3 DNA reads as TGTGCCAGTCGCGGACTCACGACCGACGATACGCAGTATTTT. Residues: CASRGLTTDDTQYF.